This T cell receptor (beta chain) was sequenced during a study of type 1 regulatory T cells. Study-level information: This in vitro CD4 product, T-allo10, is enriched for Tr1 cells and alloantigen-specific.

Graft donor-derived T-allo10 cells were described as host-alloantigen-specific, anergic, and alloantigen-specifically suppressive. This clonotype was seen more than once but under ten times. Its antigen remains unidentified. TCRdb re-analysed the reads in MiXCR, keeping a single row per CDR3 protein. Of roughly 68,000 distinct CDR3 sequences listed, about three fifths are singletons. With 3 bases removed from V and 6 bases from J, the gap between germline ends came to 15 bases. CDR1 is DFQATT and CDR2 is SNEGSKA in the germline V gene (reference sequence). The CDR3 extends over 14 amino acids. V and J are TRBV20-1 and TRBJ2-1, with TRBD2 as a possible D gene (5 bases). The sequenced sample was cultured T cells, either the whole culture or a sorted T cell fraction (not recorded which). Subset here: Tr1-enriched cell product generated in vitro against host alloantigens. The origin of this receptor is a human donor in good health. In nucleotides, the CDR3 is TGCAGTGCTAGTCCTCGCGGGCTTCTCAATGAGCAGTTCTTC. This translates into CSASPRGLLNEQFF.